The clone carrying this TCR beta chain ranks as medium-sized (0.01 to 0.1%). Its antigen is unknown. The data originate from a study of T cells in localized non-small cell lung cancer. Study-wide findings and caveats: Within adjacent lung there appeared a median around 57 of the top 100 tumor clones.

Clones were sequenced by immunoSEQ multiplex PCR, and TCRdb holds only the in-frame ones, with some missing. Altogether approximately 2,200 clones are present, less than 40% being singletons, with the ten largest covering approximately 12%. Germline loops: CDR1 SGHNT, CDR2 YENEEA. The CDR3 covers 16 residues. Trimming left V 3 bases short and J 5 bases short, with 19 bases between. The origin of this receptor is a female donor at least 60 years old with stage I squamous cell lung carcinoma. The starting material was normal lung tissue next to the tumor, obtained before any cancer treatment. The chain has TRBV11-3 and TRBJ2-5; possibly TRBD1 or TRBD2 for D (5 bases each). The DNA for the CDR3 is TGTGCCAGCAGCTTGGAAGGGACGGCCCCACGGGAGACCCAGTACTTC. This gives the protein CASSLEGTAPRETQYF.